Presented here are 26 T cell receptor beta chains from one specimen sequenced in a study of T-cell reconstitution after alpha-beta-depleted transplantation in children. A library of TCRbeta sequences, prepared with unique molecular identifiers, was generated. TCRdb analysed the PCR reads with MiXCR anew, one entry per CDR3 protein. The sample consists of about 640,000 distinct CDR3 sequences, roughly 15% of them appearing once. The source was PBMCs from the stem cell graft donor, collected from the stem cell graft. These receptors were taken from a human donor who donated a stem cell graft to a child with acute myeloid leukemia.

This clonotype was seen many times. The chain employs TRBV12-3 or TRBV12-4 and TRBJ1-1; D is ambiguous. Trimming pared 7 bases from V and 2 bases from J, leaving 11 bases between. This CDR3 has 13 residues. Here the CDR3 reads CASNPGVNTEAFF. The CDR3 region has the DNA TGTGCCAGCAATCCTGGGGTAAACACTGAAGCTTTCTTT.

This chain connects TRBV7-2 to TRBJ1-4, with unresolved D. Germline V CDR1 and CDR2: SGHTA, FQGNSA. This CDR3 region has 15 residues. Deletions cut 7 bases from V and 7 bases from J, with 19 bases between. Here the CDR3 DNA reads TGTGCCAGCAAATCCATCGCGCGACTGACTGAAAAACTGTTTTTT. Protein: CASKSIARLTEKLFF.

This clonotype appeared many times. V and J are TRBV12-3 or TRBV12-4 and TRBJ2-7; 10 bases are shared with TRBD1. The CDR3 length is 14 residues. The V segment lost 5 bases and the J segment 4 bases; nucleotides outside the gene matches: 5. In DNA, the CDR3 is TGTGCCAGCAGTCGGGACAGGGGAGCATACGAGCAGTACTTC. Amino acids: CASSRDRGAYEQYF.

CDR3 DNA sequence: TGCTGCGCTACCCAGGACAGGGACAATCAGCCCCAGCATTTT. As protein: CCATQDRDNQPQHF. The chain employs TRBV20-1 and TRBJ1-5, with 8 bases matching TRBD1. The CDR3 consists of 14 residues. CDR1 and CDR2 (germline): DFQATT, SNEGSKA (reference sequence).

The chain links TRBV7-9 to TRBJ1-4, with unresolved D. This CDR3 contains 14 residues. Germline lookup yields CDR1 SEHNR and CDR2 FQNEAQ (reference sequence). The V and J ends lost 5 bases and 8 bases respectively, with 15 bases between them. The CDR3 here is CASSHSIRGEKLFF. The CDR3 nucleotides read TGTGCCAGCAGCCATTCAATTCGAGGGGAAAAACTGTTTTTT.

This clonotype was seen at least ten times. The V gene is TRBV12-3 or TRBV12-4, the J gene TRBJ2-2; D gene unclear. The CDR3 covers 12 residues. The germline V and J ends were trimmed by 5 bases and 5 bases, with 6 bases remaining between them. DNA for the CDR3: TGTGCCAGCAGTAAGGGTACCGGGGAGCTGTTTTTT. Amino acids: CASSKGTGELFF.

The rearrangement uses TRBV28 and TRBJ2-3; D is unresolved. The V and J ends lost 7 bases and 0 bases respectively, with 17 bases between them. The CDR3 is made up of 16 amino acids. Germline V gene data show CDR1 as MDHEN and CDR2 as SYDVKM. The CDR3 spells CASKGYGETSTDTQYF. For the CDR3, the DNA is TGTGCCAGCAAGGGTTACGGAGAAACTAGCACAGATACGCAGTATTTT.

The CDR3 sequence: CASIPRTGIQPQHF. CDR3 nucleotide sequence: TGTGCCAGCATTCCCCGGACAGGGATACAGCCCCAGCATTTT. The V and J genes are TRBV7-7 and TRBJ1-5; 8 bases fit TRBD1. After removal of 7 bases from V and 7 bases from J, the junction contained 9 bases not matched to a gene. Germline V gene lookup returns CDR1 SSHAT and CDR2 FNYEAQ (reference sequence). The CDR3 has 14 amino acids.

This clonotype was counted a few times. The rearrangement uses TRBV20-1 and TRBJ1-3, with D tentatively TRBD1 (6 bases). The CDR3 loop spans 16 amino acids. Germline CDR1 DFQATT, CDR2 SNEGSKA (reference sequence). V was shortened by 2 bases and J by 3 bases, with 17 bases between the two germline ends. The CDR3 region has the DNA TGCAGTGCTAGACTGGGGGCAGGTGAAATTGGAAACACCATATATTTT. Translating it yields CSARLGAGEIGNTIYF.

The chain recombines TRBV7-2 with TRBJ1-1; perhaps TRBD1 as D (5 bases). CDR3 size: 16 residues. From germline, CDR1 is SGHTA and CDR2 FQGNSA. V was trimmed by 1 base and J by 4 bases, leaving 16 bases between them. CDR3 in amino acids: CASSLGVGQGSTEAFF. CDR3 in DNA: TGTGCCAGCAGCTTAGGAGTAGGGCAGGGCAGCACTGAAGCTTTCTTT.

This clonotype was detected many times. The rearrangement joins TRBV29-1 to TRBJ1-5; D gene ambiguous. The germline V gene has CDR1 SQVTM and CDR2 ANQGSEA. The V end was cut by 4 bases, the J end by 2 bases, with 15 bases between. CDR3 length: 15 residues. The CDR3 protein is CSVARRKACNQPQHF. The CDR3 DNA reads TGCAGCGTTGCCCGAAGGAAGGCATGCAATCAGCCCCAGCATTTT.

The genes are TRBV7-9 and TRBJ1-4; a possible D gene is TRBD1 (5 bases). The CDR3 runs to 15 residues. V was shortened by 1 base and J by 8 bases, with 14 bases between the two germline ends. Germline CDR1 is SEHNR and CDR2 is FQNEAQ (reference sequence). In DNA, the CDR3 is TGTGCCAGCAGCTTAGTCCGGCAGGGAAGGGAAAAACTGTTTTTT. This encodes CASSLVRQGREKLFF.

This clonotype was seen many times. The chain uses TRBV29-1 and TRBJ2-3, with no clear D. The CDR3 consists of 13 residues. The germline V and J ends were trimmed by 5 bases and 2 bases, with 11 bases remaining between them. Germline V gives CDR1 SQVTM, CDR2 ANQGSEA. The CDR3 spells CSVSRSPTDTQYF. CDR3 coding DNA: TGCAGCGTTTCCCGCAGTCCCACAGATACGCAGTATTTT.

This sequence joins TRBV6-5 and TRBJ2-5, with a tentative D call TRBD1 (5 bases). The V and J ends lost 2 bases and 7 bases respectively, with 20 bases between them. This CDR3 is built from 16 residues. The germline CDR1 and CDR2 sequences are MNHEY and SVGAGI. The CDR3 region has the DNA TGTGCCAGCAGTTACACTGGCACAGGAAAGTCGGGGACCCAGTACTTC. Translated: CASSYTGTGKSGTQYF.

This sequence joins TRBV24-1 and TRBJ2-1; TRBD1 matches 10 bases. CDR1 is KGHDR and CDR2 is SFDVKD in the germline V gene. CDR3 size: 14 residues. With V trimmed by 7 bases and J by 6 bases, 5 bases remained unmatched. In nucleotides, the CDR3 is TGTGCCACCAGCCGACAGGGGGCCACCAATGAGCAGTTCTTC. This gives the protein CATSRQGATNEQFF.

This clonotype was detected many times. This chain joins TRBV12-3 or TRBV12-4 and TRBJ1-1; D is unresolved. The V gene lost 6 bases and the J gene lost 7 bases, with 15 bases spanning the gap. The CDR3 is 13 residues long. CDR3 amino acids: CASSDTKRGEAFF. Written as DNA, the CDR3 is TGTGCCAGCAGCGACACCAAACGGGGTGAAGCTTTCTTT.

This chain links TRBV20-1 with TRBJ2-3, with 11 bases lining up with TRBD2. Per the germline V gene, CDR1 is DFQATT and CDR2 is SNEGSKA (reference sequence). V dropped 4 bases and J dropped 5; count of bases not matched to a gene: 8. This CDR3 comprises 15 residues. The chain's CDR3 is CSAMRTSGGKDTQYF. DNA of the CDR3: TGCAGTGCTATGCGTACTAGCGGGGGCAAAGATACGCAGTATTTT.

There are a few counts of this clonotype. This rearrangement joins TRBV11-2 to TRBJ2-7, with D perhaps matching TRBD1 or TRBD2 (5 bases each). This CDR3 is 19 amino acids long. V gave up 3 bases and J gave up 2 bases, with 26 bases separating them. Germline V gives CDR1 SGHAT, CDR2 FQNNGV. The CDR3: CASSLTFRAGRQTTYEQYF. The DNA for the CDR3 is TGTGCCAGCAGCTTGACTTTCCGGGCGGGCCGACAGACTACCTACGAGCAGTACTTC.

This clonotype was counted ten times or more. The genes are TRBV12-3 or TRBV12-4 and TRBJ2-3; 8 bases are a match to TRBD2. The CDR3 sequence is 17 residues long. Unmatched junction bases numbered 17, after V lost 6 bases and J lost 6 bases. CDR3 coding DNA: TGTGCCAGCAGCCGTAGAGAGCGGGGGCTCACGTCGGATACGCAGTATTTT. Encoded protein: CASSRRERGLTSDTQYF.

This clonotype has a count of ten or more. The chain joins TRBV29-1 to TRBJ1-1; 8 positions match TRBD1. CDR1 and CDR2 (germline): SQVTM, ANQGSEA. This CDR3 is 13 amino acids long. The ends lost 6 bases at V and 6 bases at J; junction bases unmatched: 9. This CDR3 reads CSVRTGNVPEAFF. DNA for the CDR3: TGCAGCGTGCGGACAGGGAACGTCCCTGAAGCTTTCTTT.

The rearrangement joins TRBV20-1 to TRBJ1-4; 7 bases agree with TRBD1. The CDR3 extends over 17 amino acids. V lost 5 bases and J lost 8; bases outside the gene matches: 20. Germline V CDR1 and CDR2: DFQATT, SNEGSKA (reference sequence). The CDR3 reads CSARLIPSGQAGEKLFF. CDR3 DNA sequence: TGCAGTGCTCGACTAATTCCTTCTGGACAGGCGGGGGAAAAACTGTTTTTT.

This clonotype was detected many times. The genes are TRBV12-3 or TRBV12-4 and TRBJ2-3; the match to TRBD1 covers 7 bases. The CDR3 totals 15 residues. With V trimmed by 0 bases and J by 1 base, 1 base remained unmatched. The DNA for the CDR3 is TGTGCCAGCAGTTTAGCAGGACAGGGCACAGATACGCAGTATTTT. Translating gives CASSLAGQGTDTQYF.

In this sample, this clonotype turned up many times. The rearrangement links TRBV20-1 to TRBJ2-3; either TRBD1 or TRBD2 may supply D (5 bases each). Germline CDR1 and CDR2: DFQATT and SNEGSKA (reference sequence). Trimming left V 6 bases short and J 0 bases short, with 22 bases between. This CDR3 comprises 17 residues. CDR3 DNA: TGCAGTGCCACCGAGCCCCTAACGGGGCCTAGCACAGATACGCAGTATTTT. It is translated as CSATEPLTGPSTDTQYF.

This clonotype was recorded many times. The chain has TRBV20-1 and TRBJ2-4; D not certain. Germline lookup yields CDR1 DFQATT and CDR2 SNEGSKA (reference sequence). The V end was cut by 0 bases, the J end by 0 bases, with 9 bases between. This CDR3 region has 15 residues. In DNA form, the CDR3 reads TGCAGTGCTAGAGATCCAGTCCTAGCCAAAAACATTCAGTACTTC. Its protein is CSARDPVLAKNIQYF.

A remark on this clonotype: An end of the junction does not agree with germline; a read error may underlie this. The chain carries TRBV4-2 and TRBJ2-7; 8 bases line up with TRBD1. Per germline, CDR1 LGHNA and CDR2 YNFKEQ. The CDR3 has 15 residues. The CDR3 loop reads CASSLDRGPYYEQHF. The CDR3 DNA reads TGTGCCAGCAGCCTCGACAGGGGCCCCTACTACGAGCAGCACTTC.

V is TRBV20-1 and J is TRBJ1-2; no clear D gene. Germline V CDR1 and CDR2: DFQATT, SNEGSKA (reference sequence). CDR3 size: 14 residues. The ends were cut back, 6 bases at V and 0 bases at J, with 14 bases in the middle. CDR3 sequence reads: CSARRQATNYGYTF. CDR3 in DNA: TGCAGTGCCCGCCGACAAGCAACTAACTATGGCTACACCTTC.